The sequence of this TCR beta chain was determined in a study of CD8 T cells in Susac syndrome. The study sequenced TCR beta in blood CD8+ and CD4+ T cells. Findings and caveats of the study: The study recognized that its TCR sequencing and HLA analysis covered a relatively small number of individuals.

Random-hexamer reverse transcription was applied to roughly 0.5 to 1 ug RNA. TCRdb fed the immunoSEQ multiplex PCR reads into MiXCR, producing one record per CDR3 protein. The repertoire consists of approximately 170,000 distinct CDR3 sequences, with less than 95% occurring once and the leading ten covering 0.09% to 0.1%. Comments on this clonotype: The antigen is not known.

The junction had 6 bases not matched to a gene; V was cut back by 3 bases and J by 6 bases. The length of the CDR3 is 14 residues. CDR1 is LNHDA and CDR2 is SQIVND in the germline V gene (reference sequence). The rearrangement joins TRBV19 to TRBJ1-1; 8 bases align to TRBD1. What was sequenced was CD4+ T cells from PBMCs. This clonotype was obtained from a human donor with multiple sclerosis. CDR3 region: CASSIYQQGAEAFF. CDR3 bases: TGTGCCAGTAGTATCTATCAACAGGGGGCTGAAGCTTTCTTT. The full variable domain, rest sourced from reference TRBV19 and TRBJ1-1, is DGGITQSPKYLFRKEGQNVTLSCEQNLNHDAMYWYRQDPGQGLRLIYYSQIVNDFQKGDIAEGYSVSREKKESFPLTVTSAQKNPTAFYLCASSIYQQGAEAFFGQGTRLTVV.